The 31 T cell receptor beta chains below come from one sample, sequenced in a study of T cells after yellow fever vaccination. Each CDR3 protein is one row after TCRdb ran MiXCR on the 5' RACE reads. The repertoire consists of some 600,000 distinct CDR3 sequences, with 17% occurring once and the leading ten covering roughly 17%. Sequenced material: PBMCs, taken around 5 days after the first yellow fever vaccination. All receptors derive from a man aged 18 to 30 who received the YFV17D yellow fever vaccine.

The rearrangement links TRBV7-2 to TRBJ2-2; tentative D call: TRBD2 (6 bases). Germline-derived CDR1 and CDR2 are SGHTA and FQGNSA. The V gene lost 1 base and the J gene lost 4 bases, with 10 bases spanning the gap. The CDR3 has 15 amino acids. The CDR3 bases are TGTGCCAGCAGCTTAGTTGCGGGGCGCACCGGGGAGCTGTTTTTT. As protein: CASSLVAGRTGELFF.

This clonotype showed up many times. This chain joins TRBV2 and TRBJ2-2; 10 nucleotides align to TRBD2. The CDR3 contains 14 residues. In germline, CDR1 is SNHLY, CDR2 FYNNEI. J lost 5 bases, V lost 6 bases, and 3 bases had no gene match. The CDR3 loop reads CASSILAGTGELFF. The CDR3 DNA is TGTGCCAGCAGCATACTAGCGGGGACCGGGGAGCTGTTTTTT.

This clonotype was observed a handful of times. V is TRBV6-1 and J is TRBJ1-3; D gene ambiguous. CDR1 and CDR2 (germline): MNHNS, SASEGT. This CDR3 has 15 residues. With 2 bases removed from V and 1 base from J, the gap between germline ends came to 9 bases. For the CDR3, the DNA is TGTGCCAGCAGTGAAATGTGGGGATCTGGAAACACCATATATTTT. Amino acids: CASSEMWGSGNTIYF.

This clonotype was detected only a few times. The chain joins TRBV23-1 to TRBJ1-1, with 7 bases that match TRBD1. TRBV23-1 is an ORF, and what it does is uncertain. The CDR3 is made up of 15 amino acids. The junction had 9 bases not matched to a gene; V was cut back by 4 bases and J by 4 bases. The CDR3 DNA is TGCGCCAGCAGTCGAGAGAGGGGGCTGGGCACTGAAGCTTTCTTT. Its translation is CASSRERGLGTEAFF.

DNA for the CDR3: TGCAGTGCTCCGGGGACAGGGGTAAAAAACATTCAGTACTTC. It yields the protein CSAPGTGVKNIQYF. The chain links TRBV20-1 to TRBJ2-4, with 10 bases that match TRBD1. Germline CDR1 DFQATT, CDR2 SNEGSKA (reference sequence). Unmatched junction bases numbered 5, after V lost 5 bases and J lost 4 bases. CDR3 length: 14 amino acids.

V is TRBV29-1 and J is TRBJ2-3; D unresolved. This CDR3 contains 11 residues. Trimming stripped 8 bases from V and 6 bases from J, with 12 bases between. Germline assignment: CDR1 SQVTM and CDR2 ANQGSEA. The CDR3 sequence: CSSLTADTQYF. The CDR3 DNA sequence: TGCAGCTCCTTAACAGCTGATACGCAGTATTTT.

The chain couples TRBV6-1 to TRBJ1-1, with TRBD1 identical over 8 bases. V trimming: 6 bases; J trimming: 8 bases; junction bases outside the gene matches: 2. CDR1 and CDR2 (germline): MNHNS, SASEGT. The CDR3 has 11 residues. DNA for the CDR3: TGTGCCAGCAGGGCAGGGGGCGAAGCTTTCTTT. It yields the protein CASRAGGEAFF.

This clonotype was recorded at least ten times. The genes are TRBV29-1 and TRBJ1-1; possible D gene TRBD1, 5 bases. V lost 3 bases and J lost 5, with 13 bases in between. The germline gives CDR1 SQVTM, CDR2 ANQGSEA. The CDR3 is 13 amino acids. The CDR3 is CSVEGVEGTEAFF. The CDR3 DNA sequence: TGCAGCGTTGAGGGGGTAGAGGGAACTGAAGCTTTCTTT.

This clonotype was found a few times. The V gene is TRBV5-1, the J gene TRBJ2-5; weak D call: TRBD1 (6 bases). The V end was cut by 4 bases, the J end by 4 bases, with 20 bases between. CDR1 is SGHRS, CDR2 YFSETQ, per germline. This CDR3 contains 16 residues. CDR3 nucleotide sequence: TGCGCCAGCAGCGGATTACAGGGTCCGGGCGGAGAGACCCAGTACTTC. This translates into CASSGLQGPGGETQYF.

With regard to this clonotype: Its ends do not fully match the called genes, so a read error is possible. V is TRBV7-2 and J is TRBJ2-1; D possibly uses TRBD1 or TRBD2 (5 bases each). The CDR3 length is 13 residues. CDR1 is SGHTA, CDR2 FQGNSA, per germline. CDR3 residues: CASGFGAHNEQFF. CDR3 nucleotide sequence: TGTGCCAGCGGCTTCGGGGCTCACAATGAGCAGTTCTTC.

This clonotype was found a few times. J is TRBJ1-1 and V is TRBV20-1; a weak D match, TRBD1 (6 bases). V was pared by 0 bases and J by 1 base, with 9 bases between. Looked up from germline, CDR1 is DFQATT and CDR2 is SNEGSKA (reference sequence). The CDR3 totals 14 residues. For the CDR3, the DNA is TGCAGTGCTAGAGATAGGGGGTGGAACACTGAAGCTTTCTTT. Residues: CSARDRGWNTEAFF.

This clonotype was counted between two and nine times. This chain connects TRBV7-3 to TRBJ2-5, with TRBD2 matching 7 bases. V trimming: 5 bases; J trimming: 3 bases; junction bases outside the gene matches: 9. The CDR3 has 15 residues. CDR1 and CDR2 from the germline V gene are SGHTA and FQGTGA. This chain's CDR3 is CASSQTGGTKETQYF. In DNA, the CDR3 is TGTGCCAGCAGCCAAACCGGTGGGACTAAAGAGACCCAGTACTTC.

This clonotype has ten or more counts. The CDR3 nucleotides read TGTGCCAGCACCCTCGGGACAGGGGGCACCGAGCAGTACTTC. This translates into CASTLGTGGTEQYF. This chain connects TRBV6-1 to TRBJ2-7, with 12 bases fitting TRBD1. Germline lookup yields CDR1 MNHNS and CDR2 SASEGT. V shed 7 bases and J 6 bases; nucleotides not matched to a gene: 7. This CDR3 region has 14 residues.

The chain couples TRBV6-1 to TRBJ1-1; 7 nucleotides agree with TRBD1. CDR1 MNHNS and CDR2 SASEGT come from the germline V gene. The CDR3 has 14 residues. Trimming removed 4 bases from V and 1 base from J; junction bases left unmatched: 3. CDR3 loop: CASSVTGKNTEAFF. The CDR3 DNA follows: TGTGCCAGCAGTGTGACAGGGAAGAACACTGAAGCTTTCTTT.

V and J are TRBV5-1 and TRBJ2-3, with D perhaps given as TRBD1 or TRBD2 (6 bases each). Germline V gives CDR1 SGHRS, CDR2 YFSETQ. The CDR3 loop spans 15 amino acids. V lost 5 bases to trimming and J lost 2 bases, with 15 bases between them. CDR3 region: CASRWRGMFTDTQYF. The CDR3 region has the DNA TGCGCCAGCAGATGGAGGGGGATGTTCACAGATACGCAGTATTTT.

This CDR3 is CASSLAGTSNTGELFF. The CDR3, as DNA: TGCGCCAGCAGCTTGGCGGGGACATCGAACACCGGGGAGCTGTTTTTT. The chain recombines TRBV5-1 with TRBJ2-2; the D gene is possibly TRBD1 (6 bases). V gave up 0 bases and J gave up 0 bases, with 9 bases separating them. The germline CDR1 and CDR2 sequences are SGHRS and YFSETQ. The CDR3 contains 16 residues.

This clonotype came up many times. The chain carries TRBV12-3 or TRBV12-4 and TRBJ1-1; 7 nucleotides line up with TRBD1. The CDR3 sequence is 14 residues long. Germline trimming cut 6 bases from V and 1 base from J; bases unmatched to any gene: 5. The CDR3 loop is CASSPQGSNTEAFF. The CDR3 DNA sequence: TGTGCCAGCAGCCCACAGGGGTCGAACACTGAAGCTTTCTTT.

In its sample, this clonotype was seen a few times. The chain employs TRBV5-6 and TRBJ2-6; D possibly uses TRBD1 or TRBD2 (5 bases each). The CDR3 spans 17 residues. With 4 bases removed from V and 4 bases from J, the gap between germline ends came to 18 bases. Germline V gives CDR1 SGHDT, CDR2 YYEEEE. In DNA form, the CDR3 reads TGTGCCAGCAGCAAGGGACCTGTCACGAGCGGGGCCAACGTCCTGACTTTC. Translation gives CASSKGPVTSGANVLTF.

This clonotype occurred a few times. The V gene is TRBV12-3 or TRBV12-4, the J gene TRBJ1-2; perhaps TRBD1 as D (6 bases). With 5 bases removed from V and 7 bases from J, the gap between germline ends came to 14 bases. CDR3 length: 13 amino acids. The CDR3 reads CASSRRGGGGYTF. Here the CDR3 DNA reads TGTGCCAGCAGTCGAAGGGGGGGAGGTGGCTACACCTTC.

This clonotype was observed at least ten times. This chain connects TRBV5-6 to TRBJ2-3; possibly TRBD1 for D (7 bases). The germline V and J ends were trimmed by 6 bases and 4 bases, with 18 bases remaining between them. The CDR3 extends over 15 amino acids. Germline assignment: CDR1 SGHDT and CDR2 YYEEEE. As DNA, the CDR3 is TGTGCCAGCACCATAGGGGGCGGGGCCGCAGATACGCAGTATTTT. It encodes CASTIGGGAADTQYF.

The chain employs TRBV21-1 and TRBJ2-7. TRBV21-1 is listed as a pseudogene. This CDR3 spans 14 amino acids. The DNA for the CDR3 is TGTGCCAGCAGCAACGCCGGACAGCCCTACGAGCAGTACTTC. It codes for CASSNAGQPYEQYF.

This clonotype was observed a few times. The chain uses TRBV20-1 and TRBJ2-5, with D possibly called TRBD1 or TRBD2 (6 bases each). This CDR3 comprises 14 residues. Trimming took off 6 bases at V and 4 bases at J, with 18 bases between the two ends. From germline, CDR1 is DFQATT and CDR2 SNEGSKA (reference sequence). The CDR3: CSARQARLVETQYF. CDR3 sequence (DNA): TGCAGTGCCCGACAGGCTAGACTAGTAGAGACCCAGTACTTC.

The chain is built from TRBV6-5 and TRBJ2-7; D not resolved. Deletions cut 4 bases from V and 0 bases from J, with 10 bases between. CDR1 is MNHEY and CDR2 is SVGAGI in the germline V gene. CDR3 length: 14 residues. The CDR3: CASSLIEGSYEQYF. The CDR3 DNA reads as TGTGCCAGCAGTTTAATCGAAGGCTCCTACGAGCAGTACTTC.

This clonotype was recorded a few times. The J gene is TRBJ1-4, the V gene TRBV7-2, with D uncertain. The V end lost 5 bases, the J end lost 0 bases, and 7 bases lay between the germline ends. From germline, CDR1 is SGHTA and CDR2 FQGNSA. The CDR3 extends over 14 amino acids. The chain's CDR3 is CASSRYTTNEKLFF. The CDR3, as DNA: TGTGCCAGCAGCCGGTATACAACTAATGAAAAACTGTTTTTT.

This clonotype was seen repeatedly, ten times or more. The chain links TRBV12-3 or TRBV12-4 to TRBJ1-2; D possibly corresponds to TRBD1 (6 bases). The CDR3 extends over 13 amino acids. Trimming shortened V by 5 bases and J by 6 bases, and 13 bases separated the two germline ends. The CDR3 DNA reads TGTGCCAGCAGTGGAGGGGGAGCGGATGGCTACACCTTC. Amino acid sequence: CASSGGGADGYTF.

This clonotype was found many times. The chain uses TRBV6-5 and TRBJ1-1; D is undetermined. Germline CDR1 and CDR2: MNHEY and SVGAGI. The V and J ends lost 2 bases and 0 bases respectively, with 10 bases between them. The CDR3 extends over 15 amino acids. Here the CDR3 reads CASSYHSSMNTEAFF. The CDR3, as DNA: TGTGCCAGCAGTTACCACAGTTCCATGAACACTGAAGCTTTCTTT.

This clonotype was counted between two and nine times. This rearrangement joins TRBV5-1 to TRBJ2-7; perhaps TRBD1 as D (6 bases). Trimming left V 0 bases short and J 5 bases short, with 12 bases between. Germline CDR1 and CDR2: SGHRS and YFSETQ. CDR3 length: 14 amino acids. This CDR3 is CASSLGRGSHEQYF. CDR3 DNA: TGCGCCAGCAGCTTGGGCAGGGGTTCCCACGAGCAGTACTTC. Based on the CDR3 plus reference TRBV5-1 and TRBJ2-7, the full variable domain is KAGVTQTPRYLIKTRGQQVTLSCSPISGHRSVSWYQQTPGQGLQFLFEYFSETQRNKGNFPGRFSGRQFSNSRSEMNVSTLELGDSALYLCASSLGRGSHEQYFGPGTRLTVT.

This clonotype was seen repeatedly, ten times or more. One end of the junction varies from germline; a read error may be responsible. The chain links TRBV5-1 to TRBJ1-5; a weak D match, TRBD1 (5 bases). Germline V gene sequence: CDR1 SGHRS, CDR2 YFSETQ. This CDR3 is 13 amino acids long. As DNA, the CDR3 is TGTGCCAGCAGTTTAGGGGCTAATCAGCCCCAGCATTTT. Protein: CASSLGANQPQHF.

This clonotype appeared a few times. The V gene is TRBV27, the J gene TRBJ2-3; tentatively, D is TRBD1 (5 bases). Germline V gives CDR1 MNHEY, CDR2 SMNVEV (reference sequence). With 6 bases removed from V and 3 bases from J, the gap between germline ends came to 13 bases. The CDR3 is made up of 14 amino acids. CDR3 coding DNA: TGTGCCAGCAGAGGGCAGGGATGGACAGATACGCAGTATTTT. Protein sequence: CASRGQGWTDTQYF.

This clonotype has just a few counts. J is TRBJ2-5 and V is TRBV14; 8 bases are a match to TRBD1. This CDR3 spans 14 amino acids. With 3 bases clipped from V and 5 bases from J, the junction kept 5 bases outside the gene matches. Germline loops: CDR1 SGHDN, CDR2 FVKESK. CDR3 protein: CASSQRRGHETQYF. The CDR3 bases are TGTGCCAGCAGCCAGCGCAGGGGGCACGAGACCCAGTACTTC. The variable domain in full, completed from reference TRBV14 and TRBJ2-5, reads EAGVTQFPSHSVIEKGQTVTLRCDPISGHDNLYWYRRVMGKEIKFLLHFVKESKQDESGMPNNRFLAERTGGTYSTLKVQPAELEDSGVYFCASSQRRGHETQYFGPGTRLLVL.

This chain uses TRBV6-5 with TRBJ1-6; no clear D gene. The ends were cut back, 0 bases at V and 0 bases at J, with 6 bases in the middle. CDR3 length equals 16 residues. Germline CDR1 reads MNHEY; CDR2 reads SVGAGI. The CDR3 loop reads CASSYSGNSYNSPLHF. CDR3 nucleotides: TGTGCCAGCAGTTACTCTGGTAACTCCTATAATTCACCCCTCCACTTT.